The rows below give T cell receptor beta chains drawn from one sample of a study of shared clonotypes between healthy human individuals. Assay: immunoSEQ multiplex PCR; the TCRdb copy retains only in-frame clones and omits some. The profile covers millions of clones, with roughly 94% appearing a single time and 0.13% taken by the ten largest. The sequencing input was naive CD4+ T cells sorted from blood. These receptors all stem from a man younger than 30 in good health. Both conserved end residues are part of each CDR3. A D gene is named only where the DNA matches it firmly. Only some rows state a clone size, as once, few, many or a class for expanded clones.

15	TRBJ1-1	TRBD1	TRBV7-9	.	CASSKKGQANTEAFF	TGTGCCAGCAGCAAAAAAGGACAGGCGAACACTGAAGCTTTCTTT
14	TRBJ2-7	.	TRBV7-7	.	CASSPGTSRNEQYF	TGTGCTAGCAGCCCCGGGACTTCCAGGAACGAGCAGTACTTC
12	TRBJ1-4	.	TRBV2	.	CASSDTGEKLFF	TGTGCCAGCAGTGATACTGGTGAAAAACTGTTTTTT
12	TRBJ2-1	.	TRBV5-1	.	CASSLGQNEQFF	TGCGCCAGCAGCTTGGGCCAGAATGAGCAGTTCTTC
15	TRBJ2-1	TRBD2	TRBV4-3	.	CASSLPGTSLAEQFF	TGCGCCAGCAGCCTCCCCGGGACTAGCTTGGCTGAGCAGTTCTTC
15	TRBJ2-2	TRBD1	TRBV6-5	.	CASRPTGVDTGELFF	TGTGCCAGCAGGCCCACAGGGGTGGACACCGGGGAGCTGTTTTTT
13	TRBJ2-1	.	TRBV30	.	CAWSPWLENEQFF	TGTGCCTGGAGCCCGTGGCTAGAGAATGAGCAGTTCTTC
13	TRBJ1-1	.	TRBV7-2	.	CASSAGRNTEAFF	TGTGCCAGCAGCGCCGGGAGGAACACTGAAGCTTTCTTT
15	TRBJ2-5	TRBD1	TRBV5-6	.	CASSLGDRAQETQYF	TGTGCCAGCAGCTTGGGGGACAGGGCGCAAGAGACCCAGTACTTC
15	TRBJ2-1	.	TRBV14	.	CASSKGSGEYNEQFF	TGTGCCAGCAGCAAAGGCTCGGGAGAATACAATGAGCAGTTCTTC
16	TRBJ2-3	.	TRBV7-3	.	CASSPRDLKGTDTQYF	TGTGCCAGCAGCCCCCGGGACCTCAAGGGCACAGATACGCAGTATTTT
13	TRBJ1-2	.	TRBV7-9	.	CASSVGGNYGYTF	TGTGCCAGCAGCGTCGGGGGTAACTATGGCTACACCTTC
18	TRBJ1-5	.	TRBV28	once	CASTPKRERGEGNQPQHF	TGTGCCAGCACCCCGAAGAGGGAAAGAGGCGAGGGCAATCAGCCCCAGCATTTT
14	TRBJ2-5	.	TRBV5-1	.	CASSKAGQQETQYF	TGCGCCAGCAGCAAGGCGGGACAACAAGAGACCCAGTACTTC
13	TRBJ2-7	TRBD1	TRBV28	.	CASIAGTAYEQYF	TGTGCCAGCATCGCCGGGACAGCCTACGAGCAGTACTTC
16	TRBJ2-3	TRBD2	TRBV5-1	.	CASSRPSSGGQDTQYF	TGCGCCAGCAGCCGGCCCTCTAGCGGGGGGCAGGATACGCAGTATTTT
14	TRBJ1-6	.	TRBV11-2	.	CASSPTGTNSPLHF	TGTGCCAGCAGTCCCACAGGGACTAATTCACCCCTCCACTTT
17	TRBJ2-7	TRBD1	TRBV9	.	CASSVAGTAYSSYEQYF	TGTGCCAGCAGCGTAGCAGGGACAGCCTATAGCTCCTACGAGCAGTACTTC
13	TRBJ2-7	.	TRBV27	.	CASSLRQDYEQYF	TGTGCCAGCAGTTTACGGCAGGACTACGAGCAGTACTTC
13	TRBJ1-5	TRBD1	TRBV18	.	CASSTGGNQPQHF	TGTGCCAGCTCTACAGGGGGCAATCAGCCCCAGCATTTT
15	TRBJ2-7	.	TRBV7-6	.	CASSPNAGQDYEQYF	TGTGCCAGCAGTCCTAATGCGGGGCAAGACTACGAGCAGTACTTC
14	TRBJ1-5	.	TRBV4-2	once	CASSSGQNNQPQHF	TGTGCCAGCAGCTCAGGACAGAACAATCAGCCCCAGCATTTT
14	TRBJ2-2	.	TRBV10-1	.	CASSGLGDSGELFF	TGCGCCAGCTCCGGCCTCGGGGATTCCGGGGAGCTGTTTTTT
11	TRBJ1-1	.	TRBV30	.	CAWSAEGRTFF	TGTGCCTGGAGTGCCGAGGGGAGGACTTTCTTT
14	TRBJ2-5	.	TRBV5-1	.	CASSLALSTETQYF	TGCGCCAGCAGCTTGGCTTTGTCAACGGAGACCCAGTACTTC
16	TRBJ2-7	TRBD2	TRBV5-6	.	CASSLASSGLSYEQYF	TGTGCCAGCAGCTTAGCGTCTAGCGGGCTTTCCTACGAGCAGTACTTC
15	TRBJ1-2	.	TRBV4-1	.	CASAQGQGRGYGYTF	TGCGCCAGCGCCCAGGGCCAGGGACGAGGCTATGGCTACACCTTC
14	TRBJ2-7	TRBD1	TRBV9	.	CASSVETGLDEQYF	TGTGCCAGCAGCGTAGAGACAGGGTTGGACGAGCAGTACTTC
17	TRBJ2-5	.	TRBV12-5	.	CASGLVQGGVLQETQYF	TGTGCTAGTGGTTTGGTACAAGGGGGGGTCTTACAAGAGACCCAGTACTTC
12	TRBJ1-6	.	TRBV2	.	CASMTDNSPLHF	TGTGCCAGCATGACGGATAATTCACCCCTCCACTTT
13	TRBJ1-6	.	TRBV7-2	.	CASSLPSGGPLHF	TGTGCCAGCAGCTTACCTTCCGGGGGACCCCTCCACTTT
14	TRBJ1-2	.	TRBV19	.	CASSVGWRDCGYTF	TGTGCCAGTAGTGTCGGATGGAGGGACTGTGGCTACACCTTC
14	TRBJ1-6	.	TRBV5-4	.	CASSSRAAPMTLHF	TGTGCCAGCAGCTCTAGAGCCGCCCCTATGACCCTCCACTTT
14	TRBJ2-2	TRBD1	TRBV28	.	CASMQGANTGELFF	TGTGCCAGCATGCAGGGGGCGAACACCGGGGAGCTGTTTTTT
15	TRBJ1-1	.	TRBV5-1	.	CASSLGQAMNTEAFF	TGCGCCAGCAGCTTGGGACAGGCCATGAACACTGAAGCTTTCTTT
14	TRBJ2-2	.	TRBV7-9	once	CASSSTAGTGELFF	TGTGCCAGCAGCTCCACCGCAGGGACCGGGGAGCTGTTTTTT
17	TRBJ2-7	TRBD2	TRBV10-3	.	CAISPGLAGGRLLASFF	TGTGCCATCAGCCCGGGACTAGCGGGCGGGCGCCTCCTCGCCTCTTTTTTC
15	TRBJ1-5	.	TRBV19	.	CASNPTAGSNQPQHF	TGTGCCAGTAACCCGACTGCAGGCAGCAATCAGCCCCAGCATTTT
15	TRBJ2-4	.	TRBV18	.	CASSPMGQAENIQYF	TGTGCCAGCTCACCAATGGGTCAGGCGGAAAACATTCAGTACTTC
16	TRBJ2-7	TRBD1	TRBV11-3	.	CASSLGGQAPTYEQYF	TGTGCCAGCAGCTTAGGGGGACAGGCCCCCACCTACGAGCAGTACTTC
18	TRBJ2-5	TRBD1	TRBV5-1	.	CASSLGLQGREVRETQYF	TGCGCCAGCAGCTTGGGGTTACAGGGGCGTGAGGTCAGGGAGACCCAGTACTTC
15	TRBJ1-4	TRBD1	TRBV18	.	CASSLPGQLNEKLFF	TGTGCCAGCTCACTACCGGGACAGCTAAATGAAAAACTGTTTTTT
15	TRBJ1-2	TRBD1	TRBV10-3	few	CAISERTGNGHGYTF	TGTGCCATCAGTGAGAGGACAGGGAATGGCCATGGCTACACCTTC
14	TRBJ2-4	.	TRBV10-2	.	CASSESTRADIQYF	TGCGCCAGCAGTGAGTCGACCAGGGCTGACATTCAGTACTTC
16	TRBJ1-4	.	TRBV30	once	CAWTKPLGATNEKLFF	TGTGCCTGGACCAAGCCCCTGGGTGCAACTAATGAAAAACTGTTTTTT
11	TRBJ2-3	.	TRBV6-5	.	CASSASDTQYF	TGTGCCAGCAGTGCTTCAGATACGCAGTATTTT
13	TRBJ2-7	.	TRBV7-2	.	CASSFNEKYEQYF	TGTGCCAGCAGCTTTAACGAGAAGTACGAGCAGTACTTC
13	TRBJ1-2	TRBD1	TRBV18	once	CASLTDRGSGYTF	TGTGCCAGCTTAACAGACAGGGGCAGCGGCTACACCTTC
16	TRBJ1-2	.	TRBV18	.	CASSPLGQGPNYGYTF	TGTGCCAGCTCACCACTAGGTCAGGGACCTAACTATGGCTACACCTTC
16	TRBJ1-4	.	TRBV6-5	.	CASSYRSTGTNEKLFF	TGTGCCAGCAGTTATCGGTCGACAGGAACTAATGAAAAACTGTTTTTT
17	TRBJ2-1	TRBD2	TRBV11-2	.	CASSQGSSGKSYNEQFF	TGTGCCAGCAGCCAGGGGTCTAGCGGGAAATCCTACAATGAGCAGTTCTTC
14	TRBJ2-3	.	TRBV5-1	.	CASSPVLRTDTQYF	TGCGCCAGCAGCCCGGTACTGCGCACAGATACGCAGTATTTT
14	TRBJ2-7	.	TRBV27	once	CASSSGTALIEQYF	TGTGCCAGTTCCTCCGGGACCGCGCTTATAGAGCAGTACTTC
11	TRBJ2-1	.	TRBV10-2	.	CASSRYNEQFF	TGCGCCAGCAGTCGATACAATGAGCAGTTCTTC
18	TRBJ2-6	.	TRBV7-2	few	CASSPRLGYGSGANVLTF	TGTGCCAGCAGCCCACGCCTAGGATACGGCTCTGGGGCCAACGTCCTGACTTTC
20	TRBJ2-3	.	TRBV7-7	.	CAPKLEEGVSLRATADTQYF	TGTGCTCCCAAGCTAGAGGAAGGGGTGAGTTTGCGGGCAACAGCAGATACGCAGTATTTT
14	TRBJ2-5	.	TRBV5-1	.	CASSFRGFQETQYF	TGCGCCAGCAGCTTTCGGGGTTTCCAAGAGACCCAGTACTTC
12	TRBJ1-2	TRBD1	TRBV7-2	.	CATVTGQDGYTF	TGTGCCACCGTGACAGGGCAAGATGGCTACACCTTC
15	TRBJ2-2	TRBD2	TRBV11-2	.	CASSLMREGPGELFF	TGTGCCAGCAGCTTAATGCGGGAGGGGCCCGGGGAGCTGTTTTTT
15	TRBJ2-7	.	TRBV5-1	.	CASSPIAGGIYEQYF	TGCGCCAGCAGCCCGATCGCCGGGGGCATCTACGAGCAGTACTTC